This TCR beta chain was profiled in a study of CD8 T cells in ankylosing spondylitis. Broader study findings: Previously reported in reactive arthritis synovial fluid and blood were some of the motif variants.

For TCR beta, libraries came from quantitative 5'-RACE with molecular barcodes. TCRdb reprocessed the 5' RACE reads via MiXCR and lists one record per CDR3 protein. This table has about 340,000 distinct CDR3 sequences, approximately 14% appearing once. The CDR3 sequence is 13 residues long. Germline CDR1 is SGHRS and CDR2 is YFSETQ. V lost 5 bases and J lost 0, with 6 bases in between. This clonotype was counted a few times. No antigen is known for it. V is TRBV5-1 and J is TRBJ1-3; D not certain. The source is a male donor with ankylosing spondylitis or in good health (not recorded which). Sequenced material: blood, either unsorted or a sorted T cell fraction (not recorded which). The CDR3 sequence is CASRQNSGNTIYF. CDR3 in DNA: TGCGCCAGCAGACAGAACTCTGGAAACACCATATATTTT.